One sample yielded the 16 T cell receptor beta chains listed below, sequenced in a study of shared T cell receptors in the human thymus. The table came from immunoSEQ multiplex PCR; TCRdb's copy has only in-frame clones and leaves some out. This sample has hundreds of thousands of clones; around 85% occur once, and the top ten carry around 0.0094%. The data were also submitted as part of a second study, on human thymus T cells.

Sequencing input: thymocytes. The origin of the receptors is a girl less than two years old with a congenital heart defect.

The V and J genes are TRBV11-2 and TRBJ1-1; 7 bases fit TRBD1. CDR1 is SGHAT, CDR2 FQNNGV, per germline. Trimming at V came to 5 bases and at J to 2 bases, leaving 5 bases not matched to a gene. The CDR3 is 14 residues long. For the CDR3, the DNA is TGTGCCAGCAGCACCGAGGGGGCCAACACTGAAGCTTTCTTT. Encoded protein: CASSTEGANTEAFF.

The chain combines TRBV7-6 with TRBJ1-3, with D tentatively TRBD1 (6 bases). Germline CDR1 reads SGHVS; CDR2 reads FNYEAQ. Trimming left V 2 bases short and J 4 bases short, with 18 bases between. The CDR3 sequence is 17 residues long. DNA for the CDR3: TGTGCCAGCAGCTTAAGTCTCGGGCAGGGGAACGGAAACACCATATATTTT. Its translation: CASSLSLGQGNGNTIYF.

This clone came up once. This chain uses TRBV9 with TRBJ2-7; D remains ambiguous. Trimming removed 0 bases from V and 4 bases from J, with 14 bases in between. Germline CDR1 is SGDLS and CDR2 is YYNGEE. This CDR3 comprises 15 residues. As DNA, the CDR3 is TGTGCCAGCAGCGTAGCTCCCAGACCTAGGTACGAGCAGTACTTC. As protein: CASSVAPRPRYEQYF.

This sequence joins TRBV5-4 and TRBJ2-1, with 8 bases aligning to TRBD2. Germline V gene sequence: CDR1 SGHNT, CDR2 YYREEE (reference sequence). The junction had 7 bases not matched to a gene; V was cut back by 4 bases and J by 7 bases. CDR3 length: 14 residues. In DNA form, the CDR3 reads TGTGCCAGCAGCGAGCGGGGGTATAGGAATGAGCAGTTCTTC. As protein: CASSERGYRNEQFF.

The J gene is TRBJ1-2, the V gene TRBV7-2; no clear D gene. Germline V gives CDR1 SGHTA, CDR2 FQGNSA. The CDR3 covers 18 residues. V lost 2 bases, J lost 4 bases, and 23 bases lay in between. The CDR3 loop is CASSLMCDPTKATYGYTF. The CDR3 DNA reads TGTGCCAGCAGCTTAATGTGTGACCCTACAAAAGCGACCTATGGCTACACCTTC.

The gene calls are TRBV5-1 and TRBJ1-2; possible D gene TRBD1, 6 bases. The CDR3 is made up of 16 amino acids. Trimming removed 0 bases at V and 3 bases at J, with 15 bases between. Germline loops: CDR1 SGHRS, CDR2 YFSETQ. As DNA, the CDR3 is TGCGCCAGCAGCTTGGCAGTCGTCAGGGGAGACTATGGCTACACCTTC. As protein: CASSLAVVRGDYGYTF.

This clone has only a few counts. The chain employs TRBV10-3 and TRBJ1-2, with 9 positions matching TRBD1. CDR3 length: 16 amino acids. CDR1 ENHRY and CDR2 SYGVKD come from the germline V gene. J gave up 8 bases and V 5 bases, and 15 bases lay outside the gene matches. In nucleotides, the CDR3 is TGTGCCATCAGTACGACGAGTCGGGACAGGGTAGGAGGCTACACCTTC. Translating gives CAISTTSRDRVGGYTF.

This chain joins TRBV4-1 and TRBJ1-5; a possible D gene is TRBD1 (6 bases). The V end lost 6 bases, the J end lost 0 bases, and 12 bases lay between the germline ends. CDR3 length: 15 residues. CDR1 is MGHRA and CDR2 is YSYEKL in the germline V gene. CDR3 sequence: CASSPQGYSNQPQHF. In nucleotides, the CDR3 is TGCGCCAGCAGTCCCCAGGGGTATAGCAATCAGCCCCAGCATTTT.

This clone has more than one count but fewer than ten. This rearrangement joins TRBV6-6 to TRBJ1-1; tentative D call: TRBD1 (6 bases). V was pared by 6 bases and J by 1 base, with 12 bases between. Germline V CDR1 and CDR2: MNHNY, SVGAGI (reference sequence). This CDR3 has 14 residues. CDR3 nucleotide sequence: TGTGCCAGCAGCCCGGGACACGAGAACACTGAAGCTTTCTTT. The encoded protein is CASSPGHENTEAFF.

The chain employs TRBV5-4 and TRBJ1-1; 7 bases fit TRBD1. CDR3 length: 16 residues. J lost 0 bases, V lost 4 bases, and 9 bases had no gene match. The germline V gene has CDR1 SGHNT and CDR2 YYREEE (reference sequence). The CDR3 sequence is CASSTGQSPLNTEAFF. Here the CDR3 DNA reads TGTGCCAGCAGCACGGGACAGTCACCGTTGAACACTGAAGCTTTCTTT.

The V call is TRBV4-3, the J call TRBJ1-2; D perhaps matches TRBD1 (5 bases). Germline V CDR1 and CDR2: LGHNA, YSLEER. Between the trimmed V and J ends, which lost 0 bases and 6 bases, there was a span of 26 bases. CDR3 length: 19 residues. CDR3 in DNA: TGCGCCAGCAGCCAAGATTCTACCCGTTACAGGCCCCCAAATCATGGCTACACCTTC. Translated, it gives CASSQDSTRYRPPNHGYTF.

The V call is TRBV5-6, the J call TRBJ1-2, with 7 positions matching TRBD1. The CDR3 covers 13 residues. Germline V gene sequence: CDR1 SGHDT, CDR2 YYEEEE. V lost 5 bases to trimming and J lost 6 bases; unmatched junction nucleotides: 7. The CDR3 here is CASRHRQGNGYTF. CDR3 sequence (DNA): TGTGCCAGCAGACACCGACAGGGTAATGGCTACACCTTC.

The chain has TRBV15 and TRBJ1-2, with unresolved D. V lost 0 bases to trimming and J lost 8 bases, with 4 bases between them. Germline CDR1 is LNHNV and CDR2 is YYDKDF (reference sequence). The CDR3 covers 11 residues. The DNA of the CDR3 is TGTGCCACCAGCAGAGATGGCGGCTACACCTTC. Translated: CATSRDGGYTF.

The chain is built from TRBV15 and TRBJ2-6; D not certain. Germline CDR1 LNHNV, CDR2 YYDKDF (reference sequence). The germline V and J ends were trimmed by 8 bases and 0 bases, with 11 bases remaining between them. This CDR3 region has 15 residues. The CDR3 sequence: CATVPRPSGANVLTF. CDR3 sequence (DNA): TGTGCCACCGTTCCGAGGCCCTCTGGGGCCAACGTCCTGACTTTC.

The chain recombines TRBV29-1 with TRBJ2-6; 7 nucleotides match TRBD1. The length of the CDR3 is 18 residues. CDR1 and CDR2 (germline): SQVTM, ANQGSEA. The trim removed 4 bases at V and 0 bases at J, leaving 12 bases unmatched. The CDR3 region has the DNA TGCAGCGTTGCCCGGGAACAGGGGAAGGACTCTGGGGCCAACGTCCTGACTTTC. Translating gives CSVAREQGKDSGANVLTF.

V is TRBV6-4 and J is TRBJ1-1; D may be TRBD1 (6 bases). Germline loops: CDR1 MRHNA, CDR2 SNTAGT. V lost 5 bases, J lost 8 bases, and 15 bases lay in between. The CDR3 consists of 13 residues. The CDR3 nucleotides read TGTGCCAGCAGTCCGGGACACCCCAAAGAAGCTTTCTTT. It codes for CASSPGHPKEAFF.